The 16 T cell receptor beta chains given below trace back to one sample, sequenced in a study of shared clonotypes between healthy human individuals. Produced via immunoSEQ multiplex PCR; TCRdb's table is partial and in-frame only. The sample carries about 1.5 million clones, around 97% recorded once. The specimen sequenced was naive CD4+ T cells sorted from blood. Subset denoted: CD45RA+ positively selected. Receptor source: a man aged 25-40 years in good health.

The CDR3 sequence is CASSPRRSDTQYF. In nucleotides, the CDR3 is TGTGCCAGCAGCCCCCGAAGAAGCGATACGCAGTATTTT. The V call is TRBV6-1, the J call TRBJ2-3, with D hard to call. CDR3 length: 13 amino acids. From germline, CDR1 is MNHNS and CDR2 SASEGT. Trimming left V 6 bases short and J 6 bases short, with 13 bases between.

This sequence joins TRBV27 and TRBJ2-1; D perhaps matches TRBD2 (5 bases). Trimming took 6 bases from V and 2 from J, leaving 14 bases between them. Germline CDR1 MNHEY, CDR2 SMNVEV (reference sequence). This CDR3 contains 15 residues. The CDR3 here is CASRWRGFPYNEQFF. CDR3 sequence (DNA): TGTGCCAGCAGATGGAGAGGGTTCCCCTACAATGAGCAGTTCTTC.

The V call is TRBV29-1, the J call TRBJ2-1; 12 bases align to TRBD2. CDR1 SQVTM and CDR2 ANQGSEA come from the germline V gene. With 7 bases clipped from V and 7 bases from J, the junction kept 14 bases outside the gene matches. There are 16 residues in the CDR3. The CDR3 spells CSAGTSGSPPKNEQFF. The CDR3 DNA sequence: TGCAGCGCCGGGACTAGCGGGTCCCCCCCTAAGAATGAGCAGTTCTTC.

This CDR3 reads CSVAWGVEQYF. CDR3 DNA: TGCAGCGTGGCCTGGGGGGTAGAGCAGTACTTC. The V gene is TRBV29-1, the J gene TRBJ2-7; D is perhaps TRBD2 (6 bases). The V gene's germline CDR1 is SQVTM and CDR2 ANQGSEA. V dropped 6 bases and J dropped 7 bases, with 13 bases sitting between them. This CDR3 comprises 11 residues.

The V call is TRBV7-2, the J call TRBJ2-5, with D maybe TRBD1 (6 bases). The ends were cut back, 0 bases at V and 8 bases at J, with 10 bases in the middle. Germline V CDR1 and CDR2: SGHTA, FQGNSA. The CDR3 consists of 13 residues. The CDR3 is CASSLAGRGTQYF. The CDR3 nucleotides read TGTGCCAGCAGCTTAGCCGGCAGGGGAACCCAGTACTTC.

The rearrangement joins TRBV5-4 to TRBJ1-1; possibly TRBD1 for D (6 bases). The germline CDR1 and CDR2 sequences are SGHNT and YYREEE (reference sequence). Trimming took 2 bases from V and 2 from J, leaving 19 bases between them. The CDR3 loop spans 17 amino acids. CDR3: CASSFPRRRGINTEAFF. The CDR3 nucleotides are TGTGCCAGCAGCTTCCCCCGGCGTAGGGGGATCAACACTGAAGCTTTCTTT.

The chain couples TRBV18 to TRBJ1-5; D uncertain. CDR3 size: 14 residues. Per germline, CDR1 KGHSH and CDR2 LQKENI. Trimming took 6 bases from V and 3 from J, leaving 12 bases between them. The CDR3 bases are TGTGCCAGCTCCGACGGAAGTTTCAATCAGCCCCAGCATTTT. The encoded protein is CASSDGSFNQPQHF.

This rearrangement joins TRBV5-1 to TRBJ2-7, with D hard to call. The CDR3 is 14 amino acids. Germline-derived CDR1 and CDR2 are SGHRS and YFSETQ. Between the trimmed V and J ends, which lost 0 bases and 6 bases, there was a span of 13 bases. DNA for the CDR3: TGCGCCAGCAGCTTGGGCTTGGGCTACGGCGAGCAGTACTTC. It translates to CASSLGLGYGEQYF.

V and J are TRBV6-6 and TRBJ1-3, with D perhaps TRBD1 (6 bases). The CDR3 is 15 amino acids. Germline CDR1 and CDR2: MNHNY and SVGAGI (reference sequence). Trimming took off 4 bases at V and 2 bases at J, with 12 bases between the two ends. CDR3 region: CASSSTGLAGNTIYF. The CDR3 coding sequence is TGTGCCAGCAGTTCTACAGGGCTTGCTGGAAACACCATATATTTT.

This clone was seen just once. This sequence joins TRBV28 and TRBJ2-5, with D unclear. Germline values: CDR1 MDHEN, CDR2 SYDVKM. This CDR3 contains 13 residues. Trimming stripped 9 bases from V and 5 bases from J, with 16 bases between. The CDR3 DNA is TGTGCCAGTCAAATGATAGGGTTGGAGACCCAGTACTTC. Its protein is CASQMIGLETQYF.

The V and J genes are TRBV11-2 and TRBJ2-1, with TRBD2 matching 11 bases. V shed 2 bases and J 9 bases; nucleotides not matched to a gene: 3. Germline V CDR1 and CDR2: SGHAT, FQNNGV. The CDR3 has 14 amino acids. The CDR3 DNA sequence: TGTGCCAGCAGCTTATACCTAGCGGGAGGTGAGCAGTTCTTC. It specifies CASSLYLAGGEQFF. The entire variable domain, with the rest obtained from reference TRBV11-2 and TRBJ2-1, is as follows: EAGVAQSPRYKIIEKRQSVAFWCNPISGHATLYWYQQILGQGPKLLIQFQNNGVVDDSQLPKDRFSAERLKGVDSTLKIQPAKLEDSAVYLCASSLYLAGGEQFFGPGTRLTVL.

This chain joins TRBV5-1 and TRBJ2-7; D perhaps matches TRBD1 (6 bases). Germline assignment: CDR1 SGHRS and CDR2 YFSETQ. V was pared by 0 bases and J by 6 bases, with 19 bases between. CDR3 size: 16 residues. Here the CDR3 DNA reads TGCGCCAGCAGCTTGGCTGGGGGCGGCGTTGGGGGCGAGCAGTACTTC. Its protein is CASSLAGGGVGGEQYF.

This rearrangement joins TRBV10-1 to TRBJ2-3, with D tentatively TRBD2 (6 bases). With 5 bases removed from V and 3 bases from J, the gap between germline ends came to 12 bases. CDR3 size: 14 residues. CDR1 WNHNN and CDR2 SYGVQD come from the germline V gene (reference sequence). Here the CDR3 reads CASSSGTSTDTQYF. Written as DNA, the CDR3 is TGCGCCAGCAGTTCTGGGACTTCGACAGATACGCAGTATTTT.

The chain links TRBV19 to TRBJ2-1; possible D gene TRBD1, 6 bases. CDR3 length: 16 residues. Germline V gene sequence: CDR1 LNHDA, CDR2 SQIVND (reference sequence). V lost 7 bases, J lost 0 bases, and 16 bases lay in between. DNA for the CDR3: TGTGCCAGTATTGGCAGGGGCTCTAGCTCCTACAATGAGCAGTTCTTC. It yields the protein CASIGRGSSSYNEQFF.

The gene calls are TRBV6-1 and TRBJ2-1; D not certain. V was clipped by 7 bases and J by 3 bases, with 16 bases between them. This CDR3 contains 15 residues. CDR1 is MNHNS, CDR2 SASEGT, per germline. The CDR3 nucleotides are TGTGCCAGCACCCCTAGTAGAATCGGCTACAATGAGCAGTTCTTC. Its protein is CASTPSRIGYNEQFF.

This sequence joins TRBV18 and TRBJ2-4; D is unresolved. Looked up from germline, CDR1 is KGHSH and CDR2 is LQKENI. Between the trimmed V and J ends, which lost 4 bases and 2 bases, there was a span of 12 bases. The CDR3 runs 15 residues. The CDR3 DNA sequence: TGTGCCAGCTCACTCCTTGAGATGACCAAAAACATTCAGTACTTC. Amino acids: CASSLLEMTKNIQYF.